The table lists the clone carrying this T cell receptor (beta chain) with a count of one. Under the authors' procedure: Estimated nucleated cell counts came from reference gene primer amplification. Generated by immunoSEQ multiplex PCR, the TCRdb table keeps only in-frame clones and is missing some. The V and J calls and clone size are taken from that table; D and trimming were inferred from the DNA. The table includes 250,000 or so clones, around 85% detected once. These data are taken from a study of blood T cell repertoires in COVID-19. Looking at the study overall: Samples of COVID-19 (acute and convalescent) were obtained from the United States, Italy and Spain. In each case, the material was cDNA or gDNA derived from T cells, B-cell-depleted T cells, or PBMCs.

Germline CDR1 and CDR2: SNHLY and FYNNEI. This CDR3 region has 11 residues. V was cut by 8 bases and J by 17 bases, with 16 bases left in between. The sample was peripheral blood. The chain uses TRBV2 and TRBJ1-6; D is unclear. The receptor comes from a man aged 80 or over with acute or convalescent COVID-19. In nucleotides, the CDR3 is TGTGCCAGCTTGGATTTCGGGAGCGTCCACTTT. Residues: CASLDFGSVHF. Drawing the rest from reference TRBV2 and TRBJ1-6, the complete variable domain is EPEVTQTPSHQVTQMGQEVILRCVPISNHLYFYWYRQILGQKVEFLVSFYNNEISEKSEIFDDQFSVERPDGSNFTLKIRSTKLEDSAMYFCASLDFGSVHFGNGTRLTVT.